Listed here are 30 T cell receptor beta chains from one sample, sequenced in a study of T-cell memory formation after mild COVID-19. MiXCR was run by TCRdb on the 5' RACE reads, yielding one entry per CDR3 protein. The data show a few hundred thousand distinct CDR3 sequences, approximately 25% seen once. Sequencing was performed on PBMCs or a T cell subset sorted from them (not recorded which). The receptors derive from an adult woman who had mild COVID-19 (a few samples of this study predate the infection). Cell type and time point are not known.

The sample holds a few counts of this clonotype. The DNA of the CDR3 is TGCAGTGCTAGGGGGGACAGAGCCCTTAGCAATCAGCCCCAGCATTTT. Amino acid sequence: CSARGDRALSNQPQHF. The chain recombines TRBV20-1 with TRBJ1-5; 7 bases align to TRBD1. The CDR3 runs to 16 residues. Germline V CDR1 and CDR2: DFQATT, SNEGSKA (reference sequence). The V gene end was trimmed by 3 bases and the J gene end by 0 bases; junction bases not matched to a gene: 8.

The table lists this clonotype with a few counts. The chain carries TRBV7-9 and TRBJ2-1; TRBD2 agrees at 13 bases. This CDR3 region has 16 residues. The germline gives CDR1 SEHNR, CDR2 FQNEAQ (reference sequence). With V trimmed by 5 bases and J by 7 bases, 8 bases remained unmatched. The CDR3 bases are TGTGCCAGCAGCGACGGACTAGCGGGAGCTTGGAATGAGCAGTTCTTC. It specifies CASSDGLAGAWNEQFF.

The chain couples TRBV7-6 to TRBJ2-3, with 9 bases fitting TRBD1. The CDR3 is 16 residues long. The V segment lost 4 bases and the J segment 3 bases; nucleotides outside the gene matches: 8. The germline CDR1 and CDR2 sequences are SGHVS and FNYEAQ. The CDR3 sequence is CASSSWTGAGTDTQYF. The CDR3 nucleotides are TGTGCCAGCAGCTCTTGGACAGGGGCGGGTACAGATACGCAGTATTTT.

The V call is TRBV30, the J call TRBJ2-3, with D unresolved. Trimming took 0 bases from V and 0 from J, leaving 10 bases between them. This CDR3 is 15 amino acids long. Germline-derived CDR1 and CDR2 are GTSNPN and SVGIG (reference sequence). CDR3 DNA: TGTGCCTGGAGTGTAGATCGAACTAGCACAGATACGCAGTATTTT. Translated, it gives CAWSVDRTSTDTQYF.

The chain couples TRBV10-3 to TRBJ2-7, with D perhaps TRBD1 (6 bases). This CDR3 is 14 amino acids long. Germline V gives CDR1 ENHRY, CDR2 SYGVKD. The V and J ends lost 10 bases and 1 base respectively, with 17 bases between them. The CDR3: CATNQGKGSYEQYF. The CDR3 coding sequence is TGTGCCACCAACCAGGGGAAGGGTTCCTACGAGCAGTACTTC.

This clonotype has a count of ten or more. The rearrangement links TRBV3-1 to TRBJ2-7; 9 bases line up with TRBD1. Trimming cost V 4 bases and J 4 bases; bases outside gene matches: 5. The CDR3 runs 14 residues. Germline V gives CDR1 LGHDT, CDR2 YNNKEL (reference sequence). CDR3 DNA sequence: TGTGCCAGCAGCCCGCGGGACAGGGAATACGAGCAGTACTTC. It specifies CASSPRDREYEQYF.

The chain joins TRBV9 to TRBJ1-1, with D possibly being TRBD1 (5 bases). Between the trimmed V and J ends, which lost 2 bases and 5 bases, there was a span of 13 bases. The CDR3 runs 14 residues. The germline CDR1 and CDR2 sequences are SGDLS and YYNGEE. The CDR3 nucleotides are TGTGCCAGCAGCGTTGGGCCAGGGCGAACTGAAGCTTTCTTT. Its translation: CASSVGPGRTEAFF.

J is TRBJ2-3 and V is TRBV24-1; D ambiguous. CDR1 and CDR2 from the germline V gene are KGHDR and SFDVKD. This CDR3 contains 14 residues. Trimming took off 4 bases at V and 4 bases at J, with 11 bases between the two ends. CDR3: CATSESGVADTQYF. CDR3 in DNA: TGTGCCACCAGTGAGTCGGGCGTAGCAGATACGCAGTATTTT.

The CDR3 loop is CASSYRRDRTDTQYF. The CDR3 nucleotides read TGTGCCAGCAGTTACCGCAGGGACCGCACAGATACGCAGTATTTT. This sequence joins TRBV6-5 and TRBJ2-3, with D perhaps matching TRBD1 or TRBD2 (5 bases each). The V end was cut by 2 bases, the J end by 1 base, with 10 bases between. This CDR3 has 15 amino acids. Germline lookup yields CDR1 MNHEY and CDR2 SVGAGI.

This chain joins TRBV24-1 and TRBJ2-1, with TRBD1 matching over 10 bases. The V segment lost 1 base and the J segment 4 bases; nucleotides outside the gene matches: 9. This CDR3 region has 18 residues. CDR1 and CDR2 (germline): KGHDR, SFDVKD. The CDR3 DNA is TGTGCCACCAGTGATTTAGGGACAGGGGCCCCTGGGTACAATGAGCAGTTCTTC. It codes for CATSDLGTGAPGYNEQFF.

This chain connects TRBV18 to TRBJ1-2, with 8 positions matching TRBD1. The CDR3 length is 14 residues. Germline trimming cut 4 bases from V and 8 bases from J; bases unmatched to any gene: 9. CDR1 KGHSH and CDR2 LQKENI come from the germline V gene. The CDR3 bases are TGTGCCAGCTCACAAGAAGGACAGGGCTTAGGCTACACCTTC. This gives the protein CASSQEGQGLGYTF.

A few counts support this clonotype. A junction end diverges from the germline sequence, so it may reflect a read error. The chain's CDR3 is CASSLAGTRAVF. As DNA, the CDR3 is TGTGCCAGCAGTTTAGCCGGGACTAGAGCAGTCTTC. V is TRBV12-3 or TRBV12-4 and J is TRBJ2-1, with 8 bases that match TRBD2. The CDR3 extends over 12 amino acids.

The chain recombines TRBV12-3 or TRBV12-4 with TRBJ1-5; D remains unclear. The CDR3 sequence is 13 residues long. V gave up 2 bases and J gave up 8 bases, with 10 bases separating them. CDR3 DNA: TGTGCCAGCAGTTTAAGAGGGTCCAAGCCCCAGCATTTT. Translating it yields CASSLRGSKPQHF.

This chain uses TRBV9 with TRBJ2-3, with TRBD2 identical over 8 bases. The length of the CDR3 is 16 residues. V shed 0 bases and J 2 bases; nucleotides not matched to a gene: 5. The germline CDR1 and CDR2 sequences are SGDLS and YYNGEE. The chain's CDR3 is CASSVGLAKHTDTQYF. For the CDR3, the DNA is TGTGCCAGCAGCGTAGGACTAGCGAAACACACAGATACGCAGTATTTT.

Ten or more counts support this clonotype. The V gene is TRBV27, the J gene TRBJ2-3, with D possibly being TRBD1 or TRBD2 (6 bases each). Trimming removed 4 bases from V and 3 bases from J, with 8 bases in between. The germline V gene encodes CDR1 MNHEY and CDR2 SMNVEV (reference sequence). This CDR3 comprises 13 residues. The CDR3 here is CASSWRGTDTQYF. CDR3 bases: TGTGCCAGCAGTTGGAGGGGGACAGATACGCAGTATTTT.

This clonotype occurred many times. J is TRBJ2-7 and V is TRBV3-1, with D hard to call. In germline, CDR1 is LGHDT, CDR2 YNNKEL (reference sequence). The ends were cut back, 1 base at V and 6 bases at J, with 4 bases in the middle. The CDR3 has 11 amino acids. The chain's CDR3 is CASSQAVEQYF. The CDR3 DNA is TGTGCCAGCAGCCAAGCTGTCGAGCAGTACTTC.

This clonotype was observed a handful of times. The V gene is TRBV3-1, the J gene TRBJ2-7; possibly TRBD1 for D (6 bases). The CDR3 consists of 14 residues. CDR1 is LGHDT and CDR2 is YNNKEL in the germline V gene (reference sequence). V was trimmed by 2 bases and J by 3 bases, leaving 11 bases between them. CDR3 loop: CASSQTGPRYEQYF. For the CDR3, the DNA is TGTGCCAGCAGCCAAACAGGGCCTCGCTACGAGCAGTACTTC.

This clonotype was detected a few times. The V gene is TRBV2, the J gene TRBJ2-3; 9 bases map to TRBD2. The CDR3 length is 14 residues. V shed 6 bases, J shed 4 bases, and the junction held 5 bases outside the gene matches. CDR1 SNHLY and CDR2 FYNNEI come from the germline V gene. CDR3 nucleotides: TGTGCCAGCAGCGACAGGACTAGCGCAGATACGCAGTATTTT. Its protein product is CASSDRTSADTQYF.

The chain employs TRBV4-3 and TRBJ2-7; D may be TRBD2 (5 bases). CDR3 size: 15 residues. V lost 0 bases, J lost 9 bases, and 18 bases lay in between. The V gene's germline CDR1 is LGHNA and CDR2 YSLEER. The CDR3 spells CASSQDSARPLAQYF. In DNA, the CDR3 is TGCGCCAGCAGCCAAGATTCGGCACGGCCCCTAGCGCAGTACTTC.

V is TRBV12-3 or TRBV12-4 and J is TRBJ1-1, with D perhaps TRBD1 (5 bases). The CDR3 is made up of 14 amino acids. The V and J ends lost 8 bases and 1 base respectively, with 14 bases between them. CDR3 coding DNA: TGTGCCAGCCGGCGGGGGAGACAGAACACTGAAGCTTTCTTT. It is translated as CASRRGRQNTEAFF.

This clonotype was counted many times. The chain is built from TRBV18 and TRBJ1-1; the D gene is possibly TRBD1 (6 bases). The CDR3 extends over 14 amino acids. Germline-derived CDR1 and CDR2 are KGHSH and LQKENI. The V and J ends lost 3 bases and 2 bases respectively, with 10 bases between them. The CDR3 DNA reads as TGTGCCAGCTCACCGTTGGGGGCAAACACTGAAGCTTTCTTT. Its translation is CASSPLGANTEAFF.

J is TRBJ2-7 and V is TRBV7-9; 8 bases match TRBD2. The J segment lost 0 bases and the V segment lost 5 bases, leaving 9 bases of the junction unmatched. The germline V gene encodes CDR1 SEHNR and CDR2 FQNEAQ (reference sequence). The CDR3 has 16 amino acids. The CDR3 loop reads CASSLSSGRSSYEQYF. CDR3 sequence (DNA): TGTGCCAGCAGCCTCTCAAGCGGGAGAAGCTCCTACGAGCAGTACTTC.

The J gene is TRBJ2-3, the V gene TRBV18; D remains ambiguous. This CDR3 has 13 residues. The V gene lost 5 bases and the J gene lost 4 bases, with 10 bases spanning the gap. The germline CDR1 and CDR2 sequences are KGHSH and LQKENI. The CDR3 region has the DNA TGTGCCAGCTCAAAGGCTCAGGCAGATACGCAGTATTTT. It codes for CASSKAQADTQYF.

This clonotype was counted only a few times. J is TRBJ1-1 and V is TRBV29-1; D might be TRBD1 (6 bases). Germline-derived CDR1 and CDR2 are SQVTM and ANQGSEA. There are 15 residues in the CDR3. With 7 bases removed from V and 0 bases from J, the gap between germline ends came to 18 bases. The CDR3 region is CSAGVNRALNTEAFF. The CDR3, as DNA: TGCAGCGCTGGGGTCAACAGGGCCTTGAACACTGAAGCTTTCTTT.

This chain links TRBV18 with TRBJ2-5, with D hard to call. The CDR3 contains 14 residues. Germline V gene data show CDR1 as KGHSH and CDR2 as LQKENI. Deletions cut 1 base from V and 5 bases from J, with 11 bases between. As DNA, the CDR3 is TGTGCCAGCTCACCACAGGCTATGGGGGAGACCCAGTACTTC. It encodes CASSPQAMGETQYF.

The rearrangement links TRBV12-3 or TRBV12-4 to TRBJ1-1; 7 bases match TRBD1. The junction had 23 bases not matched to a gene; V was cut back by 5 bases and J by 5 bases. The CDR3 extends over 19 amino acids. CDR3 DNA: TGTGCCAGCAGTCCCGGAGGTTTCTGGGGCAGGGGGAAGGGGACTGAAGCTTTCTTT. It yields the protein CASSPGGFWGRGKGTEAFF.

This clonotype has more than one count but fewer than ten. The chain carries TRBV9 and TRBJ2-2; 9 bases match TRBD2. From germline, CDR1 is SGDLS and CDR2 YYNGEE. Losses at the gene ends were 3 bases for V and 3 bases for J; bases not matched to a gene: 6. The CDR3 is 16 amino acids. CDR3 sequence reads: CASSALAGVDTGELFF. The DNA of the CDR3 is TGTGCCAGCAGCGCCTTAGCGGGAGTGGACACCGGGGAGCTGTTTTTT.

This clonotype was counted a few times. The chain combines TRBV5-1 with TRBJ2-4; D remains unclear. The length of the CDR3 is 12 residues. With 7 bases removed from V and 9 bases from J, the gap between germline ends came to 14 bases. CDR1 is SGHRS, CDR2 YFSETQ, per germline. For the CDR3, the DNA is TGCGCCAGCTCCGGTGTCTTGGGCATTCAGTACTTC. Its protein product is CASSGVLGIQYF.

V and J are TRBV18 and TRBJ2-7; no reliable D call. The CDR3 contains 15 residues. Per the germline V gene, CDR1 is KGHSH and CDR2 is LQKENI. Trimming cost V 3 bases and J 0 bases, with 12 bases left between them. CDR3 region: CASSPRGPLSYEQYF. The CDR3 DNA reads as TGTGCCAGCTCACCCCGCGGTCCTCTCTCCTACGAGCAGTACTTC.

The chain joins TRBV5-1 to TRBJ2-5; D is uncertain. Germline values: CDR1 SGHRS, CDR2 YFSETQ. V was clipped by 4 bases and J by 3 bases, with 19 bases between them. The CDR3 sequence is 16 residues long. The CDR3 spells CASSVERGRPKETQYF. CDR3 bases: TGCGCCAGCAGCGTCGAAAGAGGACGGCCGAAAGAGACCCAGTACTTC.